The 22 T cell receptor beta chains presented below share a single source sample, sequenced in a study of T cells in Graves' hyperthyroidism and ophthalmopathy. RNA transcripts were the template for amplifying TCR beta CDR3 regions. The primer set for the first-round RT-PCR of the TCR CDR3 was HTBI. TCRdb re-analysed the multiplex PCR reads in MiXCR, keeping a single row per CDR3 protein. The sample lists about 600,000 distinct CDR3 sequences, 15% to 20% occurring once. The sample consisted of blood. These receptors all stem from a middle-aged woman with Graves' ophthalmopathy.

Comment on this clonotype: One junction end does not reproduce the germline sequence, and a read error may be involved. This chain connects TRBV14 to TRBJ2-7, with unresolved D. The CDR3 spans 15 residues. Germline V gives CDR1 SGHDN, CDR2 FVKESK. CDR3 bases: TGTGCCAGCCGCCAGAGTACCAATCTCAACTACGAGCAGTACTTC. It specifies CASRQSTNLNYEQYF.

This clonotype has just a few counts. This chain links TRBV12-3 or TRBV12-4 with TRBJ2-2, with 14 bases that match TRBD2. The CDR3 runs to 19 residues. After removal of 6 bases from V and 2 bases from J, the junction contained 11 bases not matched to a gene. The CDR3 loop is CASSSYLTSGGGNTGELFF. CDR3 nucleotide sequence: TGTGCCAGCAGCTCTTACCTGACTAGCGGGGGGGGTAACACCGGGGAGCTGTTTTTT.

J is TRBJ2-1 and V is TRBV7-2; 8 bases line up with TRBD2. This CDR3 has 16 amino acids. J gave up 4 bases and V 4 bases, and 9 bases lay outside the gene matches. Germline CDR1 and CDR2: SGHTA and FQGNSA. The CDR3 spells CASSSWGAGVYNEQFF. The CDR3 bases are TGTGCCAGCAGCTCGTGGGGAGCGGGAGTGTACAATGAGCAGTTCTTC.

In the case of this clonotype: Relative to the germline gene, one junction end is altered; a read error may explain this. This rearrangement joins TRBV30 to TRBJ2-7, with D perhaps matching TRBD2 (5 bases). Per the germline V gene, CDR1 is GTSNPN and CDR2 is SVGIG (reference sequence). The CDR3 runs 13 residues. CDR3 sequence reads: CTWNEAASYEQYF. CDR3 DNA: TGTACCTGGAATGAAGCGGCCTCCTACGAGCAGTACTTC.

The table lists this clonotype with many counts. The chain is built from TRBV24-1 and TRBJ2-5; 7 bases line up with TRBD2. Looked up from germline, CDR1 is KGHDR and CDR2 is SFDVKD. With 2 bases clipped from V and 5 bases from J, the junction kept 1 base outside the gene matches. The CDR3 contains 13 residues. CDR3 sequence (DNA): TGTGCCACCAGTGATTACGGGAGGGAGACCCAGTACTTC. Translated, it gives CATSDYGRETQYF.

This sequence joins TRBV27 and TRBJ2-5; TRBD2 agrees at 11 bases. The CDR3 runs to 14 residues. The V and J ends lost 5 bases and 9 bases, in that order; junction bases with no gene match: 8. The germline V gene encodes CDR1 MNHEY and CDR2 SMNVEV (reference sequence). The CDR3 loop reads CASSETSGAVAQYF. The CDR3 DNA follows: TGTGCCAGCAGTGAGACTAGCGGGGCGGTGGCCCAGTACTTC.

The chain carries TRBV6-1 and TRBJ2-7; no reliable D call. Germline values: CDR1 MNHNS, CDR2 SASEGT. This CDR3 spans 14 amino acids. The germline V and J ends were trimmed by 6 bases and 7 bases, with 19 bases remaining between them. The CDR3, as DNA: TGTGCCAGCAGCTCAGACCTCCTCCCGGTGGAGCAGTACTTC. Translated, it gives CASSSDLLPVEQYF.

The V and J genes are TRBV4-1 and TRBJ2-4; 9 nucleotides match TRBD2. Germline V gene data show CDR1 as MGHRA and CDR2 as YSYEKL. This CDR3 comprises 18 residues. Losses at the gene ends were 0 bases for V and 6 bases for J; bases not matched to a gene: 12. The CDR3 reads CASSQDRESGGLRNIQYF. CDR3 nucleotides: TGCGCCAGCAGCCAAGATCGGGAGAGCGGGGGGCTACGAAACATTCAGTACTTC.

The CDR3 nucleotides read TGCGCCAGCAGCTTAGGACAGGGGGGGTTCGTCTACGAGCAGTACTTC. It is translated as CASSLGQGGFVYEQYF. V is TRBV5-1 and J is TRBJ2-7; 10 bases agree with TRBD1. Trimming removed 2 bases from V and 3 bases from J; junction bases left unmatched: 8. The CDR3 sequence is 16 residues long. Looked up from germline, CDR1 is SGHRS and CDR2 is YFSETQ.

This clonotype was detected many times. This sequence joins TRBV7-2 and TRBJ2-1, with TRBD2 identical over 8 bases. CDR3 size: 17 residues. Unmatched junction bases numbered 11, after V lost 1 base and J lost 6 bases. CDR1 SGHTA and CDR2 FQGNSA come from the germline V gene. The CDR3 loop is CASSLEPSGSAVNEQFF. The CDR3 DNA is TGTGCCAGCAGCTTAGAGCCTAGCGGGTCCGCCGTCAATGAGCAGTTCTTC.

This chain joins TRBV10-3 and TRBJ2-1, with TRBD2 matching 11 bases. V lost 8 bases to trimming and J lost 5 bases; unmatched junction nucleotides: 8. Germline V CDR1 and CDR2: ENHRY, SYGVKD. The CDR3 loop spans 15 amino acids. CDR3 residues: CAIGVTGLADNEQFF. DNA of the CDR3: TGTGCCATCGGGGTAACGGGACTAGCGGACAATGAGCAGTTCTTC.

This clonotype was seen many times. The chain combines TRBV18 with TRBJ1-4; D perhaps matches TRBD1 (6 bases). The CDR3 loop spans 14 amino acids. The V gene's germline CDR1 is KGHSH and CDR2 LQKENI. The ends were cut back, 2 bases at V and 7 bases at J, with 11 bases in the middle. CDR3 bases: TGTGCCAGCTCACCAGACAGGATGAGTGAAAAACTGTTTTTT. This gives the protein CASSPDRMSEKLFF.

This clonotype was recorded many times. The chain has TRBV28 and TRBJ1-5, with D unresolved. Germline CDR1 and CDR2: MDHEN and SYDVKM. The V gene lost 8 bases and the J gene lost 7 bases, with 18 bases spanning the gap. The CDR3 spans 14 residues. The CDR3 coding sequence is TGTGCCAGCTCAAAGGTAGAGGGTTCACAGCCCCAGCATTTT. Translating it yields CASSKVEGSQPQHF.

Details on this clonotype: Given the absence of the conserved phenylalanine or tryptophan at the CDR3 end, a read error is likely. The DNA of the CDR3 is TGTGCCAGCGGCTGGACCTACAATGAGCAGTTCTCC. Encoded protein: CASGWTYNEQFS. The chain combines TRBV2 with TRBJ2-1; no definite D call. V lost 8 bases and J 2 bases, leaving 7 bases between the germline ends. Germline V CDR1 and CDR2: SNHLY, FYNNEI. This CDR3 spans 12 amino acids.

This clonotype was counted between two and nine times. Here the CDR3 reads CASNVGRGDSNQPQHF. DNA of the CDR3: TGTGCCAGCAACGTGGGGAGGGGCGATAGCAATCAGCCCCAGCATTTT. J is TRBJ1-5 and V is TRBV6-2 or TRBV6-3; perhaps TRBD1 as D (5 bases). The ends were cut back, 7 bases at V and 0 bases at J, with 16 bases in the middle. CDR3 size: 16 residues. Looked up from germline, CDR1 is MNHEY and CDR2 is SVGEGT.

This clonotype was observed at least ten times. This sequence joins TRBV2 and TRBJ2-1, with D unresolved. The CDR3 contains 14 residues. Trimming took off 5 bases at V and 8 bases at J, with 16 bases between the two ends. Germline CDR1 reads SNHLY; CDR2 reads FYNNEI. Here the CDR3 DNA reads TGTGCCAGCAGTTACAATTTAGTATTTTATGAGCAGTTCTTC. This sequence encodes CASSYNLVFYEQFF. Complete variable domain (other parts from reference TRBV2 and TRBJ2-1): EPEVTQTPSHQVTQMGQEVILRCVPISNHLYFYWYRQILGQKVEFLVSFYNNEISEKSEIFDDQFSVERPDGSNFTLKIRSTKLEDSAMYFCASSYNLVFYEQFFGPGTRLTVL.

This clonotype was picked up a small number of times. The chain employs TRBV7-2 and TRBJ2-2; D might be TRBD2 (5 bases). The V and J ends lost 3 bases and 2 bases respectively, with 7 bases between them. The CDR3 runs 14 residues. The germline CDR1 and CDR2 sequences are SGHTA and FQGNSA. The CDR3 DNA follows: TGTGCCAGCAGCTTGGACTTTAACACCGGGGAGCTGTTTTTT. This translates into CASSLDFNTGELFF. Full variable domain (missing parts from reference TRBV7-2 and TRBJ2-2): GAGVSQSPSNKVTEKGKDVELRCDPISGHTALYWYRQSLGQGLEFLIYFQGNSAPDKSGLPSDRFSAERTGGSVSTLTIQRTQQEDSAVYLCASSLDFNTGELFFGEGSRLTVL.

This clonotype was seen many times. The chain combines TRBV2 with TRBJ1-2; TRBD1 matches at 8 bases. J lost 4 bases, V lost 6 bases, and 4 bases had no gene match. The CDR3 has 13 amino acids. Per the germline V gene, CDR1 is SNHLY and CDR2 is FYNNEI. CDR3 residues: CASRQGELYGYTF. DNA for the CDR3: TGTGCCAGCAGACAGGGGGAGCTCTATGGCTACACCTTC. Full variable domain (rest looked up from reference TRBV2 and TRBJ1-2): EPEVTQTPSHQVTQMGQEVILRCVPISNHLYFYWYRQILGQKVEFLVSFYNNEISEKSEIFDDQFSVERPDGSNFTLKIRSTKLEDSAMYFCASRQGELYGYTFGSGTRLTVV.

This clonotype was seen only a few times. V is TRBV20-1 and J is TRBJ2-5; D is tentatively TRBD1 or TRBD2 (5 bases each). The germline V gene encodes CDR1 DFQATT and CDR2 SNEGSKA (reference sequence). Trimming cost V 7 bases and J 5 bases, with 23 bases left between them. The CDR3 loop spans 15 amino acids. CDR3 DNA sequence: TGCAGTGGCCAAACCCCCGGGGCCACCGGGGAGACCCAGTACTTC. Protein product: CSGQTPGATGETQYF.

This clonotype appeared many times. The genes are TRBV11-2 and TRBJ1-4; D remains ambiguous. The CDR3 totals 17 residues. The germline gives CDR1 SGHAT, CDR2 FQNNGV. V lost 5 bases and J 0 bases, leaving 16 bases between the germline ends. In DNA, the CDR3 is TGTGCCAGCAGCCCGCTAAGGGTCGGGACAACTAATGAAAAACTGTTTTTT. Amino acids: CASSPLRVGTTNEKLFF.

This clonotype has only one observation. J is TRBJ1-2 and V is TRBV2; 11 positions match TRBD1. This CDR3 region has 16 residues. Germline loops: CDR1 SNHLY, CDR2 FYNNEI. The V segment lost 7 bases and the J segment 4 bases; nucleotides outside the gene matches: 11. Written as DNA, the CDR3 is TGTGCCAGCAATATTGGACAGGGGGCGCAGATCTATGGCTACACCTTC. Translated: CASNIGQGAQIYGYTF.

This clonotype was found many times. The chain joins TRBV30 to TRBJ2-1, with no clear D. Germline V lookup: CDR1 GTSNPN, CDR2 SVGIG (reference sequence). There are 10 residues in the CDR3. The V and J ends lost 5 bases and 6 bases respectively, with 5 bases between them. CDR3 sequence reads: CAWGGNEQFF. The CDR3 DNA reads TGTGCCTGGGGTGGCAATGAGCAGTTCTTC.